One and the same sample provided the 14 T cell receptor beta chains below, sequenced in a study of cytomegalovirus exposure and HLA in healthy donors (dated by TCRdb to about 2017). The method behind the library was the immunoSEQ multiplex PCR assay. For the multiplex PCR, a mixture combining 60 forward primers for TCR Vbeta segments and 13 reverse primers for TCR Jbeta segments was used. The clones in this table, taken by TCRdb from immuneACCESS, are in-frame only. Not every clone is retained; where verified, under half of the shortfall comes from an unresolved V gene, and the cause of the rest is unknown. The sample table lists approximately 180,000 clones, over 65% of them with a count of one. The ten largest account for 3% to 4.5% of the sample. Sequenced input: PBMCs. The receptors were gathered from an older woman in good health and CMV-seropositive.

The chain uses TRBV18 and TRBJ2-3, with 14 bases aligning to TRBD2. The V and J ends lost 2 bases and 1 base, in that order; junction bases with no gene match: 2. The CDR3 loop spans 17 amino acids. Germline V gene data show CDR1 as KGHSH and CDR2 as LQKENI. DNA for the CDR3: TGTGCCAGCTCACCAGGGACTAGCGGGAGTGGCACAGATACGCAGTATTTT. Amino acid sequence: CASSPGTSGSGTDTQYF.

This chain links TRBV5-1 with TRBJ2-5; 8 nucleotides line up with TRBD2. The CDR3 extends over 13 amino acids. In germline, CDR1 is SGHRS, CDR2 YFSETQ. Trimming cost V 2 bases and J 5 bases; bases outside gene matches: 2. The CDR3 is CASSFAGGETQYF. As DNA, the CDR3 is TGCGCCAGCAGCTTTGCGGGAGGTGAGACCCAGTACTTC.

Only a few counts were recorded for this clone. The J gene is TRBJ2-3, the V gene TRBV18; 11 bases agree with TRBD2. Germline loops: CDR1 KGHSH, CDR2 LQKENI. J gave up 4 bases and V 5 bases, and 8 bases lay outside the gene matches. The CDR3 covers 16 residues. CDR3: CASSSLAGATSDTQYF. The CDR3 coding sequence is TGTGCCAGCTCATCACTAGCGGGAGCGACTTCAGATACGCAGTATTTT.

This sequence joins TRBV27 and TRBJ1-1, with TRBD1 matching 8 bases. V was pared by 5 bases and J by 7 bases, with 6 bases of the junction left unmatched. The germline CDR1 and CDR2 sequences are MNHEY and SMNVEV (reference sequence). The CDR3 has 13 amino acids. CDR3 coding DNA: TGTGCCAGCAGTACCCGGGACAGGAATGAAGCTTTCTTT. It specifies CASSTRDRNEAFF.

The chain couples TRBV9 to TRBJ2-3; tentatively, D is TRBD2 (6 bases). Germline values: CDR1 SGDLS, CDR2 YYNGEE. CDR3 length: 15 residues. The V and J ends lost 2 bases and 4 bases respectively, with 14 bases between them. The CDR3 bases are TGTGCCAGCAGCGTCAAAGGAGGGAGCCCAGATACGCAGTATTTT. Its protein product is CASSVKGGSPDTQYF.

The rearrangement uses TRBV28 and TRBJ1-1; D may be TRBD1 (6 bases). Trimming removed 7 bases from V and 1 base from J, with 22 bases in between. The CDR3 totals 17 residues. In germline, CDR1 is MDHEN, CDR2 SYDVKM. Here the CDR3 reads CASTILFGGAGNTEAFF. Written as DNA, the CDR3 is TGTGCCAGCACCATCCTTTTTGGGGGCGCGGGGAACACTGAAGCTTTCTTT.

This chain uses TRBV28 with TRBJ1-3, with unresolved D. Germline V CDR1 and CDR2: MDHEN, SYDVKM. Trimming removed 3 bases from V and 2 bases from J, with 11 bases in between. The CDR3 spans 15 residues. For the CDR3, the DNA is TGTGCCAGCAGTTTTCTCACATACGCTGGAAACACCATATATTTT. It specifies CASSFLTYAGNTIYF.

This clone was counted a single time. At one boundary the junction diverges from the germline segment, which might be a read error. The V call is TRBV5-1, the J call TRBJ2-6; TRBD1 matches 7 bases. Looked up from germline, CDR1 is SGHRS and CDR2 is YFSETQ. This CDR3 is built from 18 residues. CDR3 in amino acids: CASSFTGTASSGANGLTF. Here the CDR3 DNA reads TGCGCCAGCAGCTTTACCGGGACAGCGAGCTCTGGGGCCAACGGCCTGACTTTC.

This clone was recorded only once. The V and J genes are TRBV9 and TRBJ2-7, with a weak D call TRBD1 (6 bases). V gave up 0 bases and J gave up 2 bases, with 9 bases separating them. There are 14 residues in the CDR3. Germline CDR1 reads SGDLS; CDR2 reads YYNGEE. CDR3 bases: TGTGCCAGCAGCGTAGAAGGGACACCCTACGAGCAGTACTTC. Its protein is CASSVEGTPYEQYF.

The chain uses TRBV6-5 and TRBJ2-7, with D hard to call. Germline V CDR1 and CDR2: MNHEY, SVGAGI. V lost 10 bases, J lost 3 bases, and 16 bases lay in between. The length of the CDR3 is 13 residues. This chain's CDR3 is CATHRLSGYEQYF. The CDR3 nucleotides are TGTGCCACCCATAGGCTATCGGGCTACGAGCAGTACTTC.

The chain couples TRBV6-6 to TRBJ2-1, with 8 nucleotides matching TRBD1. After removal of 5 bases from V and 7 bases from J, the junction contained 13 bases not matched to a gene. The CDR3 contains 16 residues. Germline CDR1 and CDR2: MNHNY and SVGAGI (reference sequence). CDR3 DNA sequence: TGTGCCAGCAGTAGCCGACAGGGGCCCGTAATTAATGAGCAGTTCTTC. Its protein is CASSSRQGPVINEQFF.

The chain is built from TRBV28 and TRBJ2-7, with 13 bases identical to TRBD2. The CDR3 has 16 amino acids. The V gene end was trimmed by 6 bases and the J gene end by 3 bases; junction bases not matched to a gene: 8. The germline V gene has CDR1 MDHEN and CDR2 SYDVKM. As DNA, the CDR3 is TGTGCCAGCAGCGCTCTAGGACTAGCGGGGGACTACGAGCAGTACTTC. Its translation: CASSALGLAGDYEQYF.

The rearrangement links TRBV7-8 to TRBJ2-7; 8 positions match TRBD2. V lost 5 bases and J lost 0; bases outside the gene matches: 15. Germline V CDR1 and CDR2: SGHVS, FQNEAQ. CDR3 size: 18 residues. CDR3 nucleotides: TGTGCCAGCAGCGGTTTAGGGCTAGCGGGCAAAAACTCCTACGAGCAGTACTTC. Translated, it gives CASSGLGLAGKNSYEQYF. The variable domain in full, with the rest retrieved from reference TRBV7-8 and TRBJ2-7, is GAGVSQSPRYKVAKRGQDVALRCDPISGHVSLFWYQQALGQGPEFLTYFQNEAQLDKSGLPSDRFFAERPEGSVSTLKIQRTQQEDSAVYLCASSGLGLAGKNSYEQYFGPGTRLTVT.

V usage is TRBV19 and J usage is TRBJ1-6; 8 nucleotides match TRBD1. The CDR3 is made up of 16 amino acids. The germline gives CDR1 LNHDA, CDR2 SQIVND (reference sequence). The V gene end was trimmed by 5 bases and the J gene end by 5 bases; junction bases not matched to a gene: 8. The DNA of the CDR3 is TGTGCCAGTAGTCCAATTCAGGGGGCCAATAATTCACCCCTCCACTTT. Translation: CASSPIQGANNSPLHF.